The clone carrying this T cell receptor beta chain was counted once. Its antigen is undetermined. The record originates from a study of cytomegalovirus exposure and HLA in healthy donors. Trimming cost V 3 bases and J 6 bases; bases outside gene matches: 11. The CDR3 has 15 amino acids. Germline V gives CDR1 SGDLS, CDR2 YYNGEE. Overall study findings and caveats: CMV antigen specificity was confirmed in vitro for a few CMV-associated chains. The majority of TCR sequences were rare, yet some public TCRs appeared in many donors. It was reported that the classifier diagnosed cytomegalovirus status with high specificity and sensitivity in both the original and validation cohorts. The authors enumerated 150 to 200 TCR beta chains as linked to cytomegalovirus.

The assay was immunoSEQ multiplex PCR, and TCRdb's table has in-frame clones only and misses some. The table has around 260,000 clones, around 91% seen once; the top ten hold approximately 3.1%. This chain connects TRBV9 to TRBJ2-7; TRBD2 matches 8 bases. This sequence originates from a woman aged 25 to 39 in good health and CMV-seronegative. The sample was PBMCs. The CDR3 region is CASSESGRPSREQYF. The CDR3 DNA sequence: TGTGCCAGCAGCGAGAGCGGGAGACCCTCTCGCGAGCAGTACTTC.